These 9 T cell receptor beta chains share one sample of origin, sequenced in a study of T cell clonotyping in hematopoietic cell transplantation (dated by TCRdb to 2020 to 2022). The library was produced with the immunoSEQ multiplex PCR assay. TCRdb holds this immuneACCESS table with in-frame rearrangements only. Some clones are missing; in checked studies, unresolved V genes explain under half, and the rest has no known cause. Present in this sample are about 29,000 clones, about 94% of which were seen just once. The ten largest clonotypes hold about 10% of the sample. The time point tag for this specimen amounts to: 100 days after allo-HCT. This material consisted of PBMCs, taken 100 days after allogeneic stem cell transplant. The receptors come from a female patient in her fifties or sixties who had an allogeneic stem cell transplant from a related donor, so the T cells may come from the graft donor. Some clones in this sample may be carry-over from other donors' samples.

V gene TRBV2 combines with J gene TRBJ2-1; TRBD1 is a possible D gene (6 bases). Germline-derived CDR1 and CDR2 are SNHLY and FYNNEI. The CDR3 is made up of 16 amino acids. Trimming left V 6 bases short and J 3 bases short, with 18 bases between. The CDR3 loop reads CASRHSRDKNYNEQFF. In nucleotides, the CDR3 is TGTGCCAGCAGGCATAGCCGGGACAAAAACTACAATGAGCAGTTCTTC.

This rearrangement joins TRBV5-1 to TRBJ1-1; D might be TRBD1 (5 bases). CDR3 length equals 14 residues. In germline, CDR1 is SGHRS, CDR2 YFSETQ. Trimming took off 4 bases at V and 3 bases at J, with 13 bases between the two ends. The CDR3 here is CASSGNSRDTEAFF. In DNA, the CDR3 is TGCGCCAGCAGCGGGAACAGCAGGGACACTGAAGCTTTCTTT. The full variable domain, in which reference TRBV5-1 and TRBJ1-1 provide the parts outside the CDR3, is KAGVTQTPRYLIKTRGQQVTLSCSPISGHRSVSWYQQTPGQGLQFLFEYFSETQRNKGNFPGRFSGRQFSNSRSEMNVSTLELGDSALYLCASSGNSRDTEAFFGQGTRLTVV.

The CDR3: CATTRVGTGQYEQYF. CDR3 sequence (DNA): TGTGCCACCACCCGAGTCGGGACAGGGCAATACGAGCAGTACTTC. This rearrangement joins TRBV6-1 to TRBJ2-7; 9 bases agree with TRBD1. This CDR3 has 15 residues. The germline V gene has CDR1 MNHNS and CDR2 SASEGT. With V trimmed by 10 bases and J by 4 bases, 14 bases remained unmatched.

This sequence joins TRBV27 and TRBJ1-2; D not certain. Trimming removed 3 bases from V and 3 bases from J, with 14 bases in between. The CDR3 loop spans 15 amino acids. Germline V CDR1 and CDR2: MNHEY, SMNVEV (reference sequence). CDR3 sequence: CASSLGRVGDYGYTF. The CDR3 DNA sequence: TGTGCCAGCAGTTTGGGAAGGGTTGGGGACTATGGCTACACCTTC.

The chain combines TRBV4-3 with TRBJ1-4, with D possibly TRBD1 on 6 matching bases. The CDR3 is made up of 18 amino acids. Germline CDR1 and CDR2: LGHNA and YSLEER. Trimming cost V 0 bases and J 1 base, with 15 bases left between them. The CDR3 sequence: CASSQDLGGAVTNEKLFF. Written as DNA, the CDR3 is TGCGCCAGCAGCCAAGATCTTGGGGGCGCGGTAACTAATGAAAAACTGTTTTTT.

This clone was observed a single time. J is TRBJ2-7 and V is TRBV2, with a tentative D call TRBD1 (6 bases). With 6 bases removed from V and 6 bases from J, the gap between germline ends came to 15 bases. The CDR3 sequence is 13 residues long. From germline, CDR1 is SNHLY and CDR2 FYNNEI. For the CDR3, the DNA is TGTGCCAGCAGGATAGGACAGTCTCTCGAGCAGTACTTC. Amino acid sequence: CASRIGQSLEQYF.

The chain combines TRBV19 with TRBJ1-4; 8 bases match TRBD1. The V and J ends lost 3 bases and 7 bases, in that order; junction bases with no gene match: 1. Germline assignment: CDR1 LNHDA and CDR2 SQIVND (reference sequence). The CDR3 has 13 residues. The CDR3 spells CASSIDRGEKLFF. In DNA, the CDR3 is TGTGCCAGTAGTATCGACAGGGGTGAAAAACTGTTTTTT.

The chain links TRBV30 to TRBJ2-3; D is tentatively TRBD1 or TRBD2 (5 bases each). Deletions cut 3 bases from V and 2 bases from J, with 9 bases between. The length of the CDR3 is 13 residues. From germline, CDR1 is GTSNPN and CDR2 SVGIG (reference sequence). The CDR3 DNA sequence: TGTGCCTGGAGGGGGACCTCCACAGATACGCAGTATTTT. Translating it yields CAWRGTSTDTQYF. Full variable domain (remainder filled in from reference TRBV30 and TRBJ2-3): SQTIHQWPATLVQPVGSPLSLECTVEGTSNPNLYWYRQAAGRGLQLLFYSVGIGQISSEVPQNLSASRPQDRQFILSSKKLLLSDSGFYLCAWRGTSTDTQYFGPGTRLTVL.

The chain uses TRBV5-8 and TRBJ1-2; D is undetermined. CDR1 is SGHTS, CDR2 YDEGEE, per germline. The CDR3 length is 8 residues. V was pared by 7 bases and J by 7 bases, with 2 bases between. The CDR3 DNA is TGTGCCAGCTCTGGCTACACCTTC. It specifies CASSGYTF. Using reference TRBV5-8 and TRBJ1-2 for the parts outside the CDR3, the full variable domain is EAGVTQSPTHLIKTRGQQATLRCSPISGHTSVYWYQQALGLGLQFLLWYDEGEERNRGNFPPRFSGRQFPNYSSELNVNALELEDSALYLCASSGYTFGSGTRLTVV.